Shown below are 15 T cell receptor beta chains from a single sample sequenced in a study of shared clonotypes between healthy human individuals. TCRdb's copy holds only in-frame clones and misses some; the assay was immunoSEQ multiplex PCR. In the table there are around 1.9 million clones, just under 95% of which are singletons. It was CD45RO-negative cells, positively selected for CCR7, that made up naive CD8 cells, with terminally differentiated effector memory CD45RA+ cells excluded. The specimen sequenced was naive CD8+ T cells from PBMCs. These receptors were obtained from a young man in good health. Some clones in this sample may be carry-over from other donors' samples.

To note about this clone: The sample holds other DNA sequences that translate to the same CDR3. This sequence joins TRBV5-1 and TRBJ2-7; TRBD1 matches 9 bases. The V and J ends lost 4 bases and 4 bases, in that order; junction bases with no gene match: 3. This CDR3 has 13 residues. The germline gives CDR1 SGHRS, CDR2 YFSETQ. The CDR3 DNA is TGCGCCAGCAGCCATGGACAGGGGTACGAGCAGTACTTC. This gives the protein CASSHGQGYEQYF. Full variable domain (rest looked up from reference TRBV5-1 and TRBJ2-7): KAGVTQTPRYLIKTRGQQVTLSCSPISGHRSVSWYQQTPGQGLQFLFEYFSETQRNKGNFPGRFSGRQFSNSRSEMNVSTLELGDSALYLCASSHGQGYEQYFGPGTRLTVT.

The J gene is TRBJ1-5, the V gene TRBV29-1, with 8 positions matching TRBD1. V was pared by 5 bases and J by 3 bases, with 3 bases of the junction left unmatched. Per the germline V gene, CDR1 is SQVTM and CDR2 is ANQGSEA. This CDR3 contains 13 residues. CDR3 residues: CSVMTGANQPQHF. CDR3 sequence (DNA): TGCAGCGTTATGACAGGGGCCAATCAGCCCCAGCATTTT. Full variable domain (outside the CDR3, taken from reference TRBV29-1 and TRBJ1-5): SAVISQKPSRDICQRGTSLTIQCQVDSQVTMMFWYRQQPGQSLTLIATANQGSEATYESGFVIDKFPISRPNLTFSTLTVSNMSPEDSSIYLCSVMTGANQPQHFGDGTRLSIL.

The chain combines TRBV7-2 with TRBJ2-5; possibly TRBD2 for D (5 bases). The CDR3 has 14 residues. V was trimmed by 2 bases and J by 2 bases, leaving 9 bases between them. The germline V gene encodes CDR1 SGHTA and CDR2 FQGNSA. Here the CDR3 reads CASSLLLGQETQYF. CDR3 nucleotide sequence: TGTGCCAGCAGCTTATTACTAGGACAAGAGACCCAGTACTTC.

V and J are TRBV4-3 and TRBJ2-1; D may be TRBD2 (6 bases). V lost 1 base, J lost 7 bases, and 20 bases lay in between. This CDR3 is built from 17 residues. CDR1 LGHNA and CDR2 YSLEER come from the germline V gene. The CDR3 nucleotides are TGCGCCAGCAGCCAAGCGTCGGCGGGACCTCCGGATAATGAGCAGTTCTTC. This encodes CASSQASAGPPDNEQFF.

This clone was counted a single time. V and J are TRBV7-9 and TRBJ2-2; 10 bases align to TRBD2. With 5 bases clipped from V and 0 bases from J, the junction kept 6 bases outside the gene matches. Per germline, CDR1 SEHNR and CDR2 FQNEAQ (reference sequence). The length of the CDR3 is 17 residues. In DNA, the CDR3 is TGTGCCAGCAGCCCAACTAGCGGGATAGCGAACACCGGGGAGCTGTTTTTT. Protein product: CASSPTSGIANTGELFF.

The CDR3 DNA is TGCGCCAGCCCGAACGGGGGGAGTTTGGGGATGAACACTGAAGCTTTCTTT. Encoded protein: CASPNGGSLGMNTEAFF. The chain links TRBV5-1 to TRBJ1-1, with a weak D call TRBD1 (5 bases). The CDR3 consists of 17 residues. Germline assignment: CDR1 SGHRS and CDR2 YFSETQ. The V and J ends lost 7 bases and 0 bases respectively, with 22 bases between them.

For this clone: The sample has other DNA sequences that encode this CDR3 too. The chain couples TRBV9 to TRBJ2-7; TRBD1 agrees at 11 bases. This CDR3 spans 14 amino acids. CDR1 is SGDLS, CDR2 YYNGEE, per germline. Trimming at V came to 3 bases and at J to 3 bases, leaving 2 bases not matched to a gene. The CDR3 loop is CASSEGTGGYEQYF. The CDR3 DNA is TGTGCCAGCAGCGAAGGGACAGGGGGCTACGAGCAGTACTTC.

V is TRBV12-5 and J is TRBJ2-3; 14 nucleotides line up with TRBD2. Germline-derived CDR1 and CDR2 are LGHNT and FRNRAP. There are 17 residues in the CDR3. With V trimmed by 5 bases and J by 0 bases, 4 bases remained unmatched. The CDR3 nucleotides read TGTGCTAGTGGTACGGGACTAGCGGGAGTAAGCACAGATACGCAGTATTTT. This sequence encodes CASGTGLAGVSTDTQYF.

This chain joins TRBV10-3 and TRBJ2-7; TRBD2 matches 8 bases. V trimming: 0 bases; J trimming: 4 bases; junction bases outside the gene matches: 8. The CDR3 contains 16 residues. Germline V CDR1 and CDR2: ENHRY, SYGVKD. CDR3 protein: CAISESGAGGMYEQYF. CDR3 sequence (DNA): TGTGCCATCAGTGAGTCCGGGGCGGGAGGAATGTACGAGCAGTACTTC.

The chain links TRBV6-5 to TRBJ1-5; the match to TRBD1 covers 7 bases. This CDR3 is 14 amino acids long. In germline, CDR1 is MNHEY, CDR2 SVGAGI. After removal of 2 bases from V and 3 bases from J, the junction contained 1 base not matched to a gene. The CDR3 bases are TGTGCCAGCAGTTACGGACAGGCCAATCAGCCCCAGCATTTT. Translation: CASSYGQANQPQHF.

The rearrangement joins TRBV28 to TRBJ2-5; 9 bases map to TRBD2. CDR1 and CDR2 from the germline V gene are MDHEN and SYDVKM. This CDR3 spans 17 amino acids. V lost 3 bases to trimming and J lost 3 bases; unmatched junction nucleotides: 11. The CDR3 DNA sequence: TGTGCCAGCAGTTTTAAATCGGGCGGGAGGGCCAAAGAGACCCAGTACTTC. This codes for CASSFKSGGRAKETQYF. Full variable domain (outside the CDR3, taken from reference TRBV28 and TRBJ2-5): DVKVTQSSRYLVKRTGEKVFLECVQDMDHENMFWYRQDPGLGLRLIYFSYDVKMKEKGDIPEGYSVSREKKERFSLILESASTNQTSMYLCASSFKSGGRAKETQYFGPGTRLLVL.

V gene TRBV5-6 combines with J gene TRBJ2-3; 7 bases are shared with TRBD2. The CDR3 spans 14 residues. Germline values: CDR1 SGHDT, CDR2 YYEEEE. J was trimmed by 9 bases and V by 6 bases; bases with no gene match: 13. CDR3 sequence reads: CASNTRRGVSTQYF. In DNA, the CDR3 is TGTGCCAGCAACACACGCCGGGGGGTCTCCACGCAGTATTTT. The full variable domain, completed using reference TRBV5-6 and TRBJ2-3, is DAGVTQSPTHLIKTRGQQVTLRCSPKSGHDTVSWYQQALGQGPQFIFQYYEEEERQRGNFPDRFSGHQFPNYSSELNVNALLLGDSALYLCASNTRRGVSTQYFGPGTRLTVL.

For this clone: Within the sample, other DNA sequences also encode this same CDR3. The V gene is TRBV2, the J gene TRBJ1-5, with D possibly matching TRBD1 (5 bases). This CDR3 has 14 residues. Germline-derived CDR1 and CDR2 are SNHLY and FYNNEI. V gave up 8 bases and J gave up 1 base, with 12 bases separating them. CDR3 sequence reads: CASSAGGSNQPQHF. DNA for the CDR3: TGTGCCAGCTCTGCTGGGGGGAGCAATCAGCCCCAGCATTTT.

This clone was seen once. V gene TRBV9 combines with J gene TRBJ2-4, with 7 bases aligning to TRBD2. Germline values: CDR1 SGDLS, CDR2 YYNGEE. This CDR3 has 16 residues. Germline trimming cut 2 bases from V and 7 bases from J; bases unmatched to any gene: 12. This CDR3 is CASSVGGSGSKNIQYF. CDR3 sequence (DNA): TGTGCCAGCAGCGTCGGGGGGTCAGGGTCGAAGAACATTCAGTACTTC.

The rearrangement uses TRBV6-5 and TRBJ2-1, with no clear D. V shed 2 bases and J shed 2 bases, with 4 bases lying between them. Germline values: CDR1 MNHEY, CDR2 SVGAGI. CDR3 size: 13 residues. The CDR3 sequence is CASSYRAYNEQFF. In nucleotides, the CDR3 is TGTGCCAGCAGTTACCGGGCCTACAATGAGCAGTTCTTC.